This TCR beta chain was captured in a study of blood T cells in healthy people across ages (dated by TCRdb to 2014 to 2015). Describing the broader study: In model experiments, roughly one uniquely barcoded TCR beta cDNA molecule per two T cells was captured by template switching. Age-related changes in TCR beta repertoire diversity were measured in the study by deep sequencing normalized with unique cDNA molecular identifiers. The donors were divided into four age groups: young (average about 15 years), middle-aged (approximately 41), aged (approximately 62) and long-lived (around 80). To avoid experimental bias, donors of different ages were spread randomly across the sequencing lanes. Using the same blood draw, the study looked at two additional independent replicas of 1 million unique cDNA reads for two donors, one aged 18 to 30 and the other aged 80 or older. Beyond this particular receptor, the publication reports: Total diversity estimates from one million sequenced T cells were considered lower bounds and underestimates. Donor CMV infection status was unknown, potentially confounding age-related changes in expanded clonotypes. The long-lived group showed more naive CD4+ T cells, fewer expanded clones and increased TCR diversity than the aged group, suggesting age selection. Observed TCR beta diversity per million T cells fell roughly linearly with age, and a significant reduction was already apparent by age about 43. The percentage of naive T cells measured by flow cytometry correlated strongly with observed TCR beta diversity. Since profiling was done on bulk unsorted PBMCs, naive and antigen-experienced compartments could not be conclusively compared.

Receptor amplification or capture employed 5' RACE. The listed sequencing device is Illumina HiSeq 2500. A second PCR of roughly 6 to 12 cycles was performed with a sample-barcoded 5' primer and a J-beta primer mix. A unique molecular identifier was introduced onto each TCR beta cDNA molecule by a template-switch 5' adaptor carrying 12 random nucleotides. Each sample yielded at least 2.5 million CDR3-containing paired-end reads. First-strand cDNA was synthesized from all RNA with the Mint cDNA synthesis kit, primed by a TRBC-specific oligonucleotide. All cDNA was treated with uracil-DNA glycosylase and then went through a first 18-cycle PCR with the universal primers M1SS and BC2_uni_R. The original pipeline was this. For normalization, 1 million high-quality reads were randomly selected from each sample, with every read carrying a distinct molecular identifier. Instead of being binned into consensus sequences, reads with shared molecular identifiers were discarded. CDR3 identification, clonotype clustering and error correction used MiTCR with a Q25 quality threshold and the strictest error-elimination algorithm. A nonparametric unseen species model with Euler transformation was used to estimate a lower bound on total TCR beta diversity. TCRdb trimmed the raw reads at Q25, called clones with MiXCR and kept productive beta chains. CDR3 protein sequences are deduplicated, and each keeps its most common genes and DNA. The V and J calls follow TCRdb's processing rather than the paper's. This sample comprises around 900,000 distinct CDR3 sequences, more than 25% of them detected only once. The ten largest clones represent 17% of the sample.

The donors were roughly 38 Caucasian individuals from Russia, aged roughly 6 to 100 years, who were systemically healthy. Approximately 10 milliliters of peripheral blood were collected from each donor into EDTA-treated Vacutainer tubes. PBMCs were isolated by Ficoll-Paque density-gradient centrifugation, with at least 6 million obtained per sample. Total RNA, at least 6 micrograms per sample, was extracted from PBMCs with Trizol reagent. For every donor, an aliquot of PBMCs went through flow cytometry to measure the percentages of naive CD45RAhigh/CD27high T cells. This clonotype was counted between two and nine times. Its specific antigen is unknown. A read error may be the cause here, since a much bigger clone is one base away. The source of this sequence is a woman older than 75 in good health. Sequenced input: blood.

At the DNA level, the sequence is TGCGCCAGCAGCCAATGGACAGGGATGGGCTACACCTTC. Its translation reads: CASSQWTGMGYTF. Rearrangement joined TRBV4-3 to TRBJ1-2; 8 central nucleotides agree with TRBD1. Per the germline V gene, LGHNA is the CDR1 and YSLEER is the CDR2. The CDR3 measures 13 amino acids from cysteine to phenylalanine. CDR3 DNA is the only sequence kept; it has 39 bases, read in frame from the first base. The V end gives up 2 bases and the J end 8 bases, leaving 4 bases in the junction not matched to a gene.